These 27 T cell receptor beta chains were all obtained from the same sample, sequenced in a study of shared clonotypes between healthy human individuals. Sequenced by immunoSEQ multiplex PCR; TCRdb stores in-frame clones only, minus some. The table records some 2 million clones, roughly 95% of them present only once. The naive CD8 population came from CD45RO-negative cells selected for CCR7, without terminally differentiated effector memory CD45RA+ cells. Sequencing was carried out using naive CD8+ T cells sorted from blood. All receptors come from a man between 18 and 35 years old in good health.

In regard to this clone: Other DNA sequences in the same sample also yield this CDR3. J is TRBJ2-1 and V is TRBV28; 9 nucleotides line up with TRBD2. The CDR3 runs 15 residues. Losses at the gene ends were 6 bases for V and 0 bases for J; bases not matched to a gene: 3. Germline loops: CDR1 MDHEN, CDR2 SYDVKM. CDR3 coding DNA: TGTGCCAGCAGGAGCGGGGGGAGCTCCTACAATGAGCAGTTCTTC. Amino acid sequence: CASRSGGSSYNEQFF.

V is TRBV19 and J is TRBJ2-7; D perhaps matches TRBD1 (6 bases). The CDR3 extends over 13 amino acids. Germline V gene lookup returns CDR1 LNHDA and CDR2 SQIVND (reference sequence). With 10 bases removed from V and 3 bases from J, the gap between germline ends came to 16 bases. DNA for the CDR3: TGTGCCACCAGTGGGGGCATCCTCTACGAGCAGTACTTC. Encoded protein: CATSGGILYEQYF.

V gene TRBV7-9 combines with J gene TRBJ2-5; no clear D. The CDR3 runs to 14 residues. Trimming stripped 6 bases from V and 0 bases from J, with 11 bases between. Germline V lookup: CDR1 SEHNR, CDR2 FQNEAQ (reference sequence). CDR3 in amino acids: CASRNQGYQETQYF. The CDR3 DNA sequence: TGTGCCAGCAGAAATCAAGGGTACCAAGAGACCCAGTACTTC.

The DNA for the CDR3 is TGCGCCAGCAGCCAAGGGGTAGCGGCCTCCTACGAGCAGTACTTC. It is translated as CASSQGVAASYEQYF. This rearrangement joins TRBV4-1 to TRBJ2-7; tentative D call: TRBD2 (6 bases). Per the germline V gene, CDR1 is MGHRA and CDR2 is YSYEKL. This CDR3 comprises 15 residues. V shed 1 base and J shed 0 bases, with 10 bases lying between them.

The rearrangement links TRBV5-6 to TRBJ2-1, with D perhaps TRBD2 (6 bases). The CDR3 contains 15 residues. The V end was cut by 1 base, the J end by 7 bases, with 15 bases between. Per the germline V gene, CDR1 is SGHDT and CDR2 is YYEEEE. The CDR3 region is CASSLTGSNLNEQFF. The CDR3, as DNA: TGTGCCAGCAGCTTGACCGGGAGTAATTTAAATGAGCAGTTCTTC.

This chain joins TRBV13 and TRBJ2-2, with TRBD2 identical over 7 bases. CDR3 length: 15 residues. V lost 5 bases, J lost 7 bases, and 10 bases stayed unmatched. Germline loops: CDR1 PRHDT, CDR2 FYEKMQ (reference sequence). The CDR3 loop reads CASSPGGSEFGELFF. The CDR3 DNA follows: TGTGCCAGCAGCCCTGGCGGGAGTGAGTTCGGGGAGCTGTTTTTT.

The chain combines TRBV4-3 with TRBJ2-5; maybe TRBD1 (6 bases). The CDR3 sequence is 15 residues long. Looked up from germline, CDR1 is LGHNA and CDR2 is YSLEER. Trimming removed 2 bases from V and 4 bases from J, with 14 bases in between. CDR3 DNA: TGCGCCAGCAGCCAACTTTTAACAGGGACAGAGACCCAGTACTTC. It translates to CASSQLLTGTETQYF.

The chain links TRBV2 to TRBJ2-5; 11 nucleotides align to TRBD1. In germline, CDR1 is SNHLY, CDR2 FYNNEI. The V and J ends lost 8 bases and 5 bases, in that order; junction bases with no gene match: 7. The CDR3 runs 14 residues. The chain's CDR3 is CASGRDRGLETQYF. CDR3 sequence (DNA): TGTGCCAGCGGTCGGGACAGGGGGTTGGAGACCCAGTACTTC.

The rearrangement links TRBV6-5 to TRBJ1-1; no definite D call. With 0 bases removed from V and 5 bases from J, the gap between germline ends came to 10 bases. CDR3 length equals 14 residues. The V gene's germline CDR1 is MNHEY and CDR2 SVGAGI. CDR3 residues: CASSYSSLGTEAFF. CDR3 nucleotide sequence: TGTGCCAGCAGTTACTCGTCCTTGGGGACTGAAGCTTTCTTT.

The gene calls are TRBV6-5 and TRBJ1-1, with 7 bases aligning to TRBD1. This CDR3 contains 16 residues. V was clipped by 4 bases and J by 5 bases; unmatched bases: 13. CDR1 is MNHEY and CDR2 is SVGAGI in the germline V gene. CDR3 sequence reads: CASSLTAGQARTEAFF. The CDR3 region has the DNA TGTGCCAGCAGTTTAACTGCCGGACAGGCAAGGACTGAAGCTTTCTTT.

The chain combines TRBV27 with TRBJ2-2, with 8 positions matching TRBD2. Germline-derived CDR1 and CDR2 are MNHEY and SMNVEV (reference sequence). This CDR3 has 17 residues. The junction had 12 bases not matched to a gene; V was cut back by 6 bases and J by 3 bases. This chain's CDR3 is CASSPFAGGGYTGELFF. In nucleotides, the CDR3 is TGTGCCAGCAGCCCGTTCGCCGGGGGGGGCTACACCGGGGAGCTGTTTTTT.

The J gene is TRBJ1-5, the V gene TRBV6-1; D call uncertain. The CDR3 contains 13 residues. CDR1 is MNHNS and CDR2 is SASEGT in the germline V gene. V lost 11 bases and J lost 1, with 12 bases in between. CDR3 DNA sequence: TGTGCCGTCTGCGAGTTAAGCAATCAGCCCCAGCATTTT. This translates into CAVCELSNQPQHF.

The chain couples TRBV6-6 to TRBJ1-2; TRBD1 matches at 8 bases. Trimming removed 3 bases from V and 10 bases from J; junction bases left unmatched: 7. The CDR3 is 13 residues long. In germline, CDR1 is MNHNY, CDR2 SVGAGI (reference sequence). For the CDR3, the DNA is TGTGCCAGCAGTTATTGGACAGGGAACGACTACACCTTC. Its protein product is CASSYWTGNDYTF.

Turning to this clone: Other DNA sequences in the sample encode the same CDR3. The V call is TRBV14, the J call TRBJ2-7; the match to TRBD1 covers 7 bases. The germline V gene encodes CDR1 SGHDN and CDR2 FVKESK. V was clipped by 3 bases and J by 4 bases; unmatched bases: 3. This CDR3 region has 13 residues. CDR3 DNA sequence: TGTGCCAGCAGCCACAGGGGGTCGTACGAGCAGTACTTC. Translating gives CASSHRGSYEQYF.

In DNA, the CDR3 is TGCGCCAGCAGAGGCCTTATCGAACAGGCTACCTACGAGCAGTACTTC. Its protein is CASRGLIEQATYEQYF. The chain has TRBV10-2 and TRBJ2-7, with D tentatively TRBD1 (5 bases). The germline V gene encodes CDR1 WSHSY and CDR2 SAAADI. V was cut by 6 bases and J by 2 bases, with 20 bases left in between. This CDR3 contains 16 residues.

The chain couples TRBV28 to TRBJ2-7; D remains ambiguous. Trimming left V 10 bases short and J 3 bases short, with 10 bases between. The CDR3 consists of 11 residues. CDR1 and CDR2 (germline): MDHEN, SYDVKM. CDR3 in DNA: TGTGCCACCGGATGGGGCTACGAGCAGTACTTC. This sequence encodes CATGWGYEQYF.

For the CDR3, the DNA is TGTGCCAGCAGTTTGGGACAGGTCAATGAGCAGTTCTTC. Translation gives CASSLGQVNEQFF. V gene TRBV6-5 combines with J gene TRBJ2-1, with 8 nucleotides matching TRBD1. Germline V gene lookup returns CDR1 MNHEY and CDR2 SVGAGI. The CDR3 spans 13 residues. J was trimmed by 6 bases and V by 4 bases; bases with no gene match: 2.

The gene calls are TRBV27 and TRBJ1-1; maybe TRBD1 (5 bases). The CDR3 is made up of 14 amino acids. V shed 3 bases and J shed 1 base, with 9 bases lying between them. Germline V gene sequence: CDR1 MNHEY, CDR2 SMNVEV (reference sequence). The CDR3 region has the DNA TGTGCCAGCAGTTTGGCAGGGAAGAACACTGAAGCTTTCTTT. Its translation is CASSLAGKNTEAFF.

The V call is TRBV25-1, the J call TRBJ2-7; D is unresolved. The V and J ends lost 2 bases and 4 bases respectively, with 12 bases between them. CDR1 is MGHDK, CDR2 SYGVNS, per germline. This CDR3 has 14 amino acids. In DNA form, the CDR3 reads TGTGCCAGCAGTGAACTTGGCTACCAATACGAGCAGTACTTC. This encodes CASSELGYQYEQYF.

Points on this clone: In the same sample, other DNA sequences code for this CDR3. This chain uses TRBV19 with TRBJ1-5; D gene uncertain. This CDR3 is 13 amino acids long. V was cut by 3 bases and J by 4 bases, with 7 bases left in between. Germline-derived CDR1 and CDR2 are LNHDA and SQIVND (reference sequence). The CDR3 nucleotides are TGTGCCAGTAGTATTGGGTTTAATCAGCCCCAGCATTTT. Its protein is CASSIGFNQPQHF.

A single count supports this clone. The chain combines TRBV6-5 with TRBJ2-2; D gene unclear. The CDR3 loop spans 14 amino acids. Germline V lookup: CDR1 MNHEY, CDR2 SVGAGI. V was pared by 8 bases and J by 0 bases, with 10 bases between. This CDR3 reads CASLQTSNTGELFF. Here the CDR3 DNA reads TGTGCCAGCTTACAGACCTCGAACACCGGGGAGCTGTTTTTT.

The chain employs TRBV2 and TRBJ2-2; no definite D call. The CDR3 is 15 amino acids. From germline, CDR1 is SNHLY and CDR2 FYNNEI. The V end was cut by 8 bases, the J end by 6 bases, with 19 bases between. The CDR3 region has the DNA TGTGCCAGCGTAAACTCGGGTTGGTCCCCCGGGGAGCTGTTTTTT. Amino acid sequence: CASVNSGWSPGELFF.

V and J are TRBV19 and TRBJ2-1; TRBD2 aligns across 9 bases. Germline CDR1 and CDR2: LNHDA and SQIVND (reference sequence). Trimming took 7 bases from V and 9 from J; bases not matched to a gene: 7. The CDR3 loop spans 13 amino acids. Here the CDR3 reads CASTHRTSVEQFF. DNA of the CDR3: TGTGCCAGTACCCACCGGACTAGCGTTGAGCAGTTCTTC. The full variable domain, rest sourced from reference TRBV19 and TRBJ2-1, is DGGITQSPKYLFRKEGQNVTLSCEQNLNHDAMYWYRQDPGQGLRLIYYSQIVNDFQKGDIAEGYSVSREKKESFPLTVTSAQKNPTAFYLCASTHRTSVEQFFGPGTRLTVL.

This chain joins TRBV10-2 and TRBJ2-1; possible D gene TRBD2, 7 bases. CDR1 and CDR2 (germline): WSHSY, SAAADI. The CDR3 is 15 residues long. Trimming took 8 bases from V and 6 from J, leaving 20 bases between them. CDR3: CASALGRGGGNEQFF. CDR3 sequence (DNA): TGCGCCAGCGCCCTAGGGAGGGGGGGTGGCAATGAGCAGTTCTTC.

This chain joins TRBV30 and TRBJ1-1; 7 nucleotides match TRBD1. The CDR3 runs 13 residues. The germline V gene encodes CDR1 GTSNPN and CDR2 SVGIG (reference sequence). The trim removed 2 bases at V and 6 bases at J, leaving 6 bases unmatched. The CDR3 is CAWSPTTGAEAFF. Written as DNA, the CDR3 is TGTGCCTGGAGTCCAACAACAGGGGCTGAAGCTTTCTTT.

This sequence joins TRBV25-1 and TRBJ1-2; weak D call: TRBD1 (5 bases). CDR3 length equals 15 residues. The V end lost 1 base, the J end lost 8 bases, and 17 bases lay between the germline ends. Per germline, CDR1 MGHDK and CDR2 SYGVNS. CDR3 bases: TGTGCCAGCAGTGAATTGGGGGAGGGGTTGTCCGGCTACACCTTC. Translating gives CASSELGEGLSGYTF.

Turning to this clone: The same CDR3 arises from other DNA sequences in this sample as well. This chain links TRBV7-9 with TRBJ2-7; unclear D gene. Trimming removed 1 base at V and 0 bases at J, with 4 bases between. This CDR3 has 13 amino acids. Per the germline V gene, CDR1 is SEHNR and CDR2 is FQNEAQ (reference sequence). CDR3 sequence: CASSLVSSYEQYF. CDR3 DNA: TGTGCCAGCAGCTTAGTGAGCTCCTACGAGCAGTACTTC.